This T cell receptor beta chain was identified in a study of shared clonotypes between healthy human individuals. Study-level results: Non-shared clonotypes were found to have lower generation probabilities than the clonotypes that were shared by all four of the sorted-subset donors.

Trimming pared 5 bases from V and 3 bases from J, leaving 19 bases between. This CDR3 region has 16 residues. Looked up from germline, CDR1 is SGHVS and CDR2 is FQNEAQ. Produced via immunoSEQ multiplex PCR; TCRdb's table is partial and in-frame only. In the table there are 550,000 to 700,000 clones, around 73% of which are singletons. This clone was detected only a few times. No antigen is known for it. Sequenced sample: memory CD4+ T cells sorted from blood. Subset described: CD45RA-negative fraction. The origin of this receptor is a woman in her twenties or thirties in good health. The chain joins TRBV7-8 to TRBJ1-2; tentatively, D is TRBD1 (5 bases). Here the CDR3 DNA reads TGTGCCAGCAGCCCCCGAAACCAGGGCGGTGACTATGGCTACACCTTC. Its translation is CASSPRNQGGDYGYTF.